These 10 T cell receptor beta chains came from one sample sequenced in a study of persistence of HIV-infected CD4 T cells. Overlapping HIV-1 Gag 15-mer peptides at about 1 ug per peptide per mL were used. Sorted nonresponding memory CD4+ T cells were CD40L-negative, CD69-negative, CD45RO-high. This was the immunoSEQ version 4 assay in survey mode. TCRdb's table, derived via immunoSEQ multiplex PCR, lists solely in-frame clones and lacks some. The sample holds over 60,000 clones; about 77% are singletons and the top ten take 1.5% to 2%. These TCRs' antigens remain unknown. The sequencing here drew on CD4+ T cells sorted from PBMCs after approximately 20-hour stimulation, taken from a patient who received antiretroviral therapy. The receptors originated from an adult man with HIV who was CMV-seropositive.

By its share, this clone is medium-sized. CDR3 DNA: TGCGCCAGCAGCTTGGAGCCCGGGAGTCCGAGCTCTGGAAACACCATATATTTT. Translated: CASSLEPGSPSSGNTIYF. The V and J genes are TRBV5-1 and TRBJ1-3; unclear D gene. This CDR3 comprises 18 residues. CDR1 SGHRS and CDR2 YFSETQ come from the germline V gene. Trimming left V 0 bases short and J 0 bases short, with 16 bases between.

This clone was seen only once. The CDR3: CASSPQGRSGNTIYF. In nucleotides, the CDR3 is TGTGCCAGTAGTCCCCAGGGGAGGTCTGGAAACACCATATATTTT. The gene calls are TRBV19 and TRBJ1-3; possible D gene TRBD1, 6 bases. This CDR3 is built from 15 residues. With 5 bases removed from V and 1 base from J, the gap between germline ends came to 12 bases. Germline V gene lookup returns CDR1 LNHDA and CDR2 SQIVND (reference sequence).

The chain links TRBV7-9 to TRBJ1-1; TRBD1 matches 7 bases. V trimming: 4 bases; J trimming: 4 bases; junction bases outside the gene matches: 9. CDR1 and CDR2 (germline): SEHNR, FQNEAQ (reference sequence). CDR3 size: 15 residues. The CDR3 reads CASSYDRDRGTEAFF. The CDR3, as DNA: TGTGCCAGCAGCTACGACAGGGATAGGGGCACTGAAGCTTTCTTT.

The chain uses TRBV6-5 and TRBJ2-3; 7 nucleotides match TRBD2. CDR3 size: 16 residues. The trim removed 4 bases at V and 2 bases at J, leaving 9 bases unmatched. The germline gives CDR1 MNHEY, CDR2 SVGAGI. In nucleotides, the CDR3 is TGTGCCAGCAGTTCGCGAGCGGGGCGCCCCACAGATACGCAGTATTTT. Residues: CASSSRAGRPTDTQYF.

The rearrangement links TRBV24-1 to TRBJ2-2; D unresolved. CDR3 size: 17 residues. Germline CDR1 is KGHDR and CDR2 is SFDVKD. Trimming shortened V by 5 bases and J by 4 bases, and 19 bases separated the two germline ends. CDR3 region: CATSAGRAALGTGELFF. CDR3 sequence (DNA): TGTGCCACCAGTGCCGGAAGGGCCGCGCTAGGCACCGGGGAGCTGTTTTTT.

This chain connects TRBV20-1 to TRBJ2-3; no reliable D call. V lost 5 bases, J lost 2 bases, and 5 bases lay in between. CDR3 length: 11 amino acids. CDR1 is DFQATT, CDR2 SNEGSKA, per germline (reference sequence). CDR3 loop: CSAGDTDTQYF. The CDR3 coding sequence is TGCAGTGCTGGGGACACAGATACGCAGTATTTT.

The chain joins TRBV28 to TRBJ1-2; 8 bases fit TRBD1. The junction had 7 bases not matched to a gene; V was cut back by 1 base and J by 6 bases. The CDR3 is made up of 15 amino acids. Germline V gene sequence: CDR1 MDHEN, CDR2 SYDVKM. CDR3 residues: CASSLSGQVVHGYTF. In DNA form, the CDR3 reads TGTGCCAGCAGTTTATCGGGACAGGTTGTCCATGGCTACACCTTC.

V is TRBV19 and J is TRBJ2-4; weak D call: TRBD2 (6 bases). This CDR3 has 13 residues. The germline CDR1 and CDR2 sequences are LNHDA and SQIVND (reference sequence). Trimming removed 5 bases from V and 5 bases from J, with 10 bases in between. CDR3 protein: CASSLRGENIQYF. Here the CDR3 DNA reads TGTGCCAGTAGTTTGCGGGGAGAAAACATTCAGTACTTC.

The CDR3 sequence is CASSQYRGPYNEQFF. The CDR3 DNA follows: TGTGCCAGCAGCCAGTACAGGGGGCCCTACAATGAGCAGTTCTTC. The chain recombines TRBV14 with TRBJ2-1; 9 nucleotides agree with TRBD1. Germline V gene sequence: CDR1 SGHDN, CDR2 FVKESK. The J segment lost 2 bases and the V segment lost 3 bases, leaving 2 bases of the junction unmatched. This CDR3 comprises 15 residues.

This chain joins TRBV4-2 and TRBJ1-2; D perhaps matches TRBD1 (6 bases). Germline V gene sequence: CDR1 LGHNA, CDR2 YNFKEQ. Trimming stripped 1 base from V and 4 bases from J, with 10 bases between. The length of the CDR3 is 14 residues. CDR3 loop: CASSQAGQSYGYTF. The DNA of the CDR3 is TGTGCCAGCAGCCAAGCAGGACAGAGCTATGGCTACACCTTC.